Ten or more counts support the clone carrying this T cell receptor beta chain. The target antigen is unknown. This sample was included in a study of neurological immune-mediated disorders. Sequencing runs each generated in excess of 160 million TCR-beta sequences derived from 15-18 subjects. TCRdb reprocessed the 5' RACE reads via MiXCR and lists one record per CDR3 protein. The data show approximately 47,000 distinct CDR3 sequences, with over 9.5% seen just once and about 10% held by the top ten. The time point: longitudinal time-point 3. Study-wide findings and caveats: There were no CDR3 amino acid sequences shared by expanded clones across subjects, a result suggesting private repertoires in all groups.

This TCR was recovered from a male donor with HTLV-1-associated myelopathy (HAM/TSP). Sequencing input: PBMCs.

The CDR3 sequence: CASSMTGSGTEAFF. The CDR3 DNA follows: TGCGCCAGCAGCATGACAGGGTCAGGGACTGAAGCTTTCTTT. The rearrangement uses TRBV5-1 and TRBJ1-1; 7 bases are shared with TRBD1. The germline V gene has CDR1 SGHRS and CDR2 YFSETQ. The V segment lost 4 bases and the J segment 5 bases; nucleotides outside the gene matches: 8. This CDR3 spans 14 amino acids.